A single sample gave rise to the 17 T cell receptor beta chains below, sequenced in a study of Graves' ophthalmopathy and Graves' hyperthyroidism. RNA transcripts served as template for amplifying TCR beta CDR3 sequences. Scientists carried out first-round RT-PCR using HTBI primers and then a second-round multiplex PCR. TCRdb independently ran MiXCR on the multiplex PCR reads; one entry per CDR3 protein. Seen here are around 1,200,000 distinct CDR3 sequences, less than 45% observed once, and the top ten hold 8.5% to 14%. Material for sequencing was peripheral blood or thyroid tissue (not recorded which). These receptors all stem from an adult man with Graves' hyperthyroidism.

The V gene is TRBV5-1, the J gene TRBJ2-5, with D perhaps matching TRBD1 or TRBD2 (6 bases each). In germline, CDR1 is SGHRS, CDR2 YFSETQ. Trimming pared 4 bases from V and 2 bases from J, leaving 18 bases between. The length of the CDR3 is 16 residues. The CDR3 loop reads CASSRGPGEEQETQYF. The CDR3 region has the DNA TGCGCCAGCAGCCGGGGGCCAGGGGAGGAACAAGAGACCCAGTACTTC.

For the CDR3, the DNA is TGCGCCAGCAGTGCCTATCCCAGGGCCGAGCAGTACTTC. It specifies CASSAYPRAEQYF. The chain has TRBV10-2 and TRBJ2-7, with D perhaps matching TRBD1 (5 bases). The CDR3 is 13 residues long. Trimming pared 4 bases from V and 6 bases from J, leaving 13 bases between. The germline V gene has CDR1 WSHSY and CDR2 SAAADI.

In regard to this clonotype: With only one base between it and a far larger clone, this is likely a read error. CDR3 residues: CASSLVVHEQYF. In nucleotides, the CDR3 is TGTGCCAGCAGCTTAGTGGTCCACGAGCAGTACTTC. This chain uses TRBV7-2 with TRBJ2-7; D is unresolved. CDR3 size: 12 residues. CDR1 and CDR2 from the germline V gene are SGHTA and FQGNSA. The V end lost 1 base, the J end lost 5 bases, and 6 bases lay between the germline ends.

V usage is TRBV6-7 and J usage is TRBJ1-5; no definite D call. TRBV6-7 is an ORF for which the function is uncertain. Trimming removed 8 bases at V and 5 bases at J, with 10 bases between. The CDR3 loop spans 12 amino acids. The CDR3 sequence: CASRWADQPQHF. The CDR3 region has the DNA TGTGCCAGCCGGTGGGCTGATCAGCCCCAGCATTTT.

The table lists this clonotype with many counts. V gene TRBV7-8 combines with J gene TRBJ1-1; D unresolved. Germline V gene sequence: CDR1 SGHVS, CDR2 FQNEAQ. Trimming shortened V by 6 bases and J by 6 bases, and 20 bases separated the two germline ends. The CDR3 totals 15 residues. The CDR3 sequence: CASRWKGSKGAEAFF. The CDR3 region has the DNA TGTGCCAGCAGATGGAAAGGGAGTAAAGGCGCTGAAGCTTTCTTT.

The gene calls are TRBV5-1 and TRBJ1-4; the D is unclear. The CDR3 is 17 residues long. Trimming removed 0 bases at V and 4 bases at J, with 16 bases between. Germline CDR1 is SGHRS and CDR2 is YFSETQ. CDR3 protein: CASSLGSPLGHNEKLFF. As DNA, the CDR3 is TGCGCCAGCAGCTTGGGGAGCCCCCTAGGGCATAATGAAAAACTGTTTTTT. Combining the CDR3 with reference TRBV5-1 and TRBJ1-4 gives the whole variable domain KAGVTQTPRYLIKTRGQQVTLSCSPISGHRSVSWYQQTPGQGLQFLFEYFSETQRNKGNFPGRFSGRQFSNSRSEMNVSTLELGDSALYLCASSLGSPLGHNEKLFFGSGTQLSVL.

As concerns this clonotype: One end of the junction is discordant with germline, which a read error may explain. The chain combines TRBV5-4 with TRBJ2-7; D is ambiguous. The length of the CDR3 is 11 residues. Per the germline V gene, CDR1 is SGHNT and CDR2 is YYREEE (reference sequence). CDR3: CASSPYYGQYF. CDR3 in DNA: TGTGCCAGCAGCCCGTACTACGGGCAGTACTTC.

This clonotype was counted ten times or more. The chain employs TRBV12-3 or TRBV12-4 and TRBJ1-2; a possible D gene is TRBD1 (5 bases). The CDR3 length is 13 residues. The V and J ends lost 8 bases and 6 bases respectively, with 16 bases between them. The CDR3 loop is CASRPGPTNGYTF. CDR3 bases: TGTGCCAGCCGTCCGGGACCAACTAATGGCTACACCTTC.

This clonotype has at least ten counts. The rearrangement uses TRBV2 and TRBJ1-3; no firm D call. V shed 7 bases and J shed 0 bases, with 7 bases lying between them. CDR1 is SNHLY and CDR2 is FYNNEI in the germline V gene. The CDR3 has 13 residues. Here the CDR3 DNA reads TGTGCCAGCAAAACAGACTCTGGAAACACCATATATTTT. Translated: CASKTDSGNTIYF.

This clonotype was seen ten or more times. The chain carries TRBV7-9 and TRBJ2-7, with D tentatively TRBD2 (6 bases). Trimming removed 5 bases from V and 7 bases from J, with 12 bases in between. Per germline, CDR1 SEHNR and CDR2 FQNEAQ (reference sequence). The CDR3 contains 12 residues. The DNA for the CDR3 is TGTGCCAGCAGCCGGGACTCCTGGGAGCAGTACTTC. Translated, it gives CASSRDSWEQYF.

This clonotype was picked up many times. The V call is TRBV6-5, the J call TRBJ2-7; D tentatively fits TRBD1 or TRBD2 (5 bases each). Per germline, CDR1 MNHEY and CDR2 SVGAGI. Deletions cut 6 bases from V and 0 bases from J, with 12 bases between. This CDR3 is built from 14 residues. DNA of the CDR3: TGTGCCAGCAGCTCCTCCGGGACCTCCTACGAGCAGTACTTC. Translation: CASSSSGTSYEQYF.

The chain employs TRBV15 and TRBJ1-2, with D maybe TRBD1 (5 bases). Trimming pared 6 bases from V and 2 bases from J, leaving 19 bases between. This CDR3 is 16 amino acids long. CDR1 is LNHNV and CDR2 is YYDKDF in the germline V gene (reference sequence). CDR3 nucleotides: TGTGCCACCAGGACAGAGAACACCGGGCTAAACTATGGCTACACCTTC. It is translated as CATRTENTGLNYGYTF.

CDR3 sequence reads: CASNRDRDNYGYTF. The CDR3 coding sequence is TGTGCCAGCAACCGGGACAGGGATAACTATGGCTACACCTTC. The chain recombines TRBV10-3 with TRBJ1-2; 9 positions agree with TRBD1. The V segment lost 10 bases and the J segment 1 base; nucleotides outside the gene matches: 7. The length of the CDR3 is 14 residues. Germline loops: CDR1 ENHRY, CDR2 SYGVKD.

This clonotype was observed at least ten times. CDR3 region: CASSELSTSRGEQYF. CDR3 nucleotide sequence: TGTGCCAGCAGTGAACTATCCACATCCCGTGGCGAGCAGTACTTC. The chain recombines TRBV25-1 with TRBJ2-7; D gene ambiguous. Between the trimmed V and J ends, which lost 2 bases and 6 bases, there was a span of 17 bases. CDR1 MGHDK and CDR2 SYGVNS come from the germline V gene. The CDR3 totals 15 residues.

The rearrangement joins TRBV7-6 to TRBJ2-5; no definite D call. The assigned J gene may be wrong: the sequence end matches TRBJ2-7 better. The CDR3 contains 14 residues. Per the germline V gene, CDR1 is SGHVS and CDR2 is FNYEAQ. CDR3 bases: TGTGCCAGCTCCCTACCCGGTAAGGGCATCGAGCAGTACTTC. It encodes CASSLPGKGIEQYF.

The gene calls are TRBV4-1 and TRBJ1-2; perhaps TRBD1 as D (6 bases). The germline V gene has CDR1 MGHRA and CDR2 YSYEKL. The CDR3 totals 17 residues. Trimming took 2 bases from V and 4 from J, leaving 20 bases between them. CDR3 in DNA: TGCGCCAGCAGCCAAACATTCGGCCCGACAGGACCCTATGGCTACACCTTC. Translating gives CASSQTFGPTGPYGYTF.

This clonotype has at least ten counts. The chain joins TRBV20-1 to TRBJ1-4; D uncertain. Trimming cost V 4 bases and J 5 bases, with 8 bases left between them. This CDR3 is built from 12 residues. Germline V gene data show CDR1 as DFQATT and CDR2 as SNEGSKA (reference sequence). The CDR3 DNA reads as TGCAGTGCTAAGGACCCGAATGAAAAACTGTTTTTT. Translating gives CSAKDPNEKLFF.